This passage covers 30 T cell receptor beta chains from one sample sequenced in a study of blood T cell repertoires in COVID-19. Clones were sequenced by immunoSEQ multiplex PCR, and TCRdb holds only the in-frame ones, with some missing. The sample lists under 80,000 clones; around 85% were seen once. Specimen: peripheral blood. The source is a human donor in a cohort sampled during active COVID-19.

This sequence joins TRBV9 and TRBJ2-7; 8 positions match TRBD2. CDR1 and CDR2 (germline): SGDLS, YYNGEE. The CDR3 spans 16 residues. V was clipped by 0 bases and J by 3 bases; unmatched bases: 8. CDR3 residues: CASSVDAGGSYYEQYF. CDR3 DNA: TGTGCCAGCAGCGTAGATGCGGGGGGCTCCTACTACGAGCAGTACTTC.

This chain uses TRBV7-2 with TRBJ2-3; the D gene is possibly TRBD1 (6 bases). Germline CDR1 reads SGHTA; CDR2 reads FQGNSA. Deletions cut 0 bases from V and 0 bases from J, with 7 bases between. The CDR3 contains 15 residues. The CDR3: CASSLATGSTDTQYF. DNA of the CDR3: TGTGCCAGCAGCTTAGCAACAGGGAGCACAGATACGCAGTATTTT.

This clone occurred a few times. The CDR3 DNA is TGTGCCAGCAAAGGGGCTAGCGAAGCCTACGAGCAGTACTTC. Protein product: CASKGASEAYEQYF. The J gene is TRBJ2-7, the V gene TRBV27; possibly TRBD2 for D (6 bases). The CDR3 extends over 14 amino acids. CDR1 is MNHEY and CDR2 is SMNVEV in the germline V gene (reference sequence). The V end was cut by 7 bases, the J end by 2 bases, with 15 bases between.

The CDR3 reads CASSSQGADAEAFF. CDR3 in DNA: TGTGCCAGCAGCTCCCAGGGGGCGGACGCTGAAGCTTTCTTT. The chain carries TRBV7-2 and TRBJ1-1; 8 bases are shared with TRBD1. Germline V gives CDR1 SGHTA, CDR2 FQGNSA. This CDR3 has 14 amino acids. The trim removed 4 bases at V and 6 bases at J, leaving 7 bases unmatched.

The V gene is TRBV3-1 (or the pseudogene TRBV3-2), the J gene TRBJ2-1; 9 nucleotides match TRBD2. The germline V gene encodes CDR1 LGHDT and CDR2 YNNKEL (reference sequence). V lost 4 bases to trimming and J lost 7 bases; unmatched junction nucleotides: 8. The CDR3 has 15 amino acids. The CDR3 region is CASSLTWREGNEQFF. CDR3 sequence (DNA): TGTGCCAGCAGCCTTACGTGGCGGGAGGGTAATGAGCAGTTCTTC.

The V and J genes are TRBV6-1 and TRBJ1-3, with D unresolved. Trimming removed 3 bases from V and 5 bases from J, with 20 bases in between. The germline V gene has CDR1 MNHNS and CDR2 SASEGT. The CDR3 sequence is 17 residues long. CDR3 DNA sequence: TGTGCCAGCAGTGAGCGGGTAATAGGAGGTTCGCGAAACACCATATATTTT. Its protein product is CASSERVIGGSRNTIYF.

This clone was observed once. The V and J genes are TRBV5-4 and TRBJ2-3, with 8 bases fitting TRBD1. The ends lost 4 bases at V and 2 bases at J; junction bases unmatched: 9. This CDR3 comprises 16 residues. The germline V gene encodes CDR1 SGHNT and CDR2 YYREEE (reference sequence). The CDR3 protein is CASSLSGTGLTDTQYF. CDR3 bases: TGTGCCAGCAGCCTCTCCGGGACAGGCCTCACAGATACGCAGTATTTT.

The rearrangement links TRBV7-2 to TRBJ2-3; D is uncertain. Trimming left V 5 bases short and J 4 bases short, with 4 bases between. The germline V gene encodes CDR1 SGHTA and CDR2 FQGNSA. This CDR3 is 11 amino acids long. For the CDR3, the DNA is TGTGCCAGCAGCCCCGCAGATACGCAGTATTTT. Translated, it gives CASSPADTQYF.

In nucleotides, the CDR3 is TGTGCCAGCAGCTTGGGGTCCCGGGAGGCAAGCGTAGAAAAACTGTTTTTT. Its protein is CASSLGSREASVEKLFF. The gene calls are TRBV5-6 and TRBJ1-4; the D is unclear. Trimming took 0 bases from V and 8 from J, leaving 20 bases between them. The CDR3 is 17 amino acids. Germline CDR1 reads SGHDT; CDR2 reads YYEEEE.

The chain uses TRBV11-2 and TRBJ1-5, with 12 positions matching TRBD1. Trimming at V came to 5 bases and at J to 1 base, leaving 6 bases not matched to a gene. The CDR3 has 17 amino acids. Germline-derived CDR1 and CDR2 are SGHAT and FQNNGV. DNA of the CDR3: TGTGCCAGCAGCAAAGGGACAGGGGGCCGGAGCAATCAGCCCCAGCATTTT. Amino acid sequence: CASSKGTGGRSNQPQHF.

The V call is TRBV5-1, the J call TRBJ2-5, with a possible D match to TRBD1 (5 bases). Germline-derived CDR1 and CDR2 are SGHRS and YFSETQ. CDR3 length equals 14 residues. Trimming removed 1 base from V and 3 bases from J, with 10 bases in between. This CDR3 reads CASSLTGPKETQYF. The CDR3 coding sequence is TGCGCCAGCAGCTTGACAGGACCTAAAGAGACCCAGTACTTC.

The chain recombines TRBV5-1 with TRBJ1-4; 8 bases match TRBD1. With 4 bases clipped from V and 8 bases from J, the junction kept 7 bases outside the gene matches. This CDR3 comprises 14 residues. Germline V lookup: CDR1 SGHRS, CDR2 YFSETQ. DNA of the CDR3: TGCGCCAGCAGCACGGCCAGGGGGCGGGAAAAACTGTTTTTT. Its protein product is CASSTARGREKLFF.

This chain connects TRBV11-2 to TRBJ2-1; D perhaps matches TRBD2 (6 bases). This CDR3 contains 17 residues. V gave up 1 base and J gave up 5 bases, with 18 bases separating them. In germline, CDR1 is SGHAT, CDR2 FQNNGV. CDR3 amino acids: CASSLAPLEGWDNEQFF. In DNA form, the CDR3 reads TGTGCCAGCAGCTTAGCACCCTTGGAGGGATGGGACAATGAGCAGTTCTTC.

The V call is TRBV11-2, the J call TRBJ2-7; TRBD1 agrees at 10 bases. The CDR3 runs 16 residues. J gave up 5 bases and V 3 bases, and 10 bases lay outside the gene matches. Germline V gene sequence: CDR1 SGHAT, CDR2 FQNNGV. Here the CDR3 reads CASSLGQGSPTDEQYF. Written as DNA, the CDR3 is TGTGCCAGCAGCTTGGGACAGGGGTCCCCAACGGACGAGCAGTACTTC.

V usage is TRBV7-9 and J usage is TRBJ2-5, with 7 bases matching TRBD1. CDR1 and CDR2 from the germline V gene are SEHNR and FQNEAQ (reference sequence). The CDR3 extends over 16 amino acids. J was trimmed by 5 bases and V by 1 base; bases with no gene match: 10. CDR3 coding DNA: TGTGCCAGCAGCTTAGGCTCGGCAGGGGGAGCGGAGACCCAGTACTTC. Translation: CASSLGSAGGAETQYF.

The chain recombines TRBV27 with TRBJ1-1; tentative D call: TRBD1 (5 bases). The V gene lost 2 bases and the J gene lost 6 bases, with 19 bases spanning the gap. The CDR3 has 16 amino acids. CDR1 and CDR2 from the germline V gene are MNHEY and SMNVEV (reference sequence). This CDR3 is CASSLGLSQGTAEAFF. CDR3 in DNA: TGTGCCAGCAGTTTAGGCCTTTCGCAGGGAACGGCTGAAGCTTTCTTT.

This chain links TRBV18 with TRBJ2-7; 7 positions agree with TRBD1. Per germline, CDR1 KGHSH and CDR2 LQKENI. Trimming at V came to 3 bases and at J to 9 bases, leaving 11 bases not matched to a gene. This CDR3 spans 14 amino acids. The CDR3, as DNA: TGTGCCAGCTCACCGTCACCGGGACAGTTGGGGCAGTACTTC. It encodes CASSPSPGQLGQYF.

This clone was counted a single time. The chain couples TRBV10-2 to TRBJ2-3, with 8 bases matching TRBD2. The trim removed 9 bases at V and 1 base at J, leaving 12 bases unmatched. CDR1 is WSHSY and CDR2 is SAAADI in the germline V gene. This CDR3 has 16 amino acids. The CDR3 sequence is CASSKLSGVGTDTQYF. The CDR3, as DNA: TGCGCCAGTTCGAAACTTAGCGGGGTAGGCACAGATACGCAGTATTTT.

J is TRBJ1-2 and V is TRBV5-4, with 9 bases fitting TRBD1. This CDR3 comprises 17 residues. The ends lost 0 bases at V and 2 bases at J; junction bases unmatched: 8. From germline, CDR1 is SGHNT and CDR2 YYREEE (reference sequence). In DNA form, the CDR3 reads TGTGCCAGCAGCTTGGGACAGGGGGTGTCCCTGAACTATGGCTACACCTTC. It codes for CASSLGQGVSLNYGYTF.

The chain joins TRBV16 to TRBJ1-5; D gene ambiguous. Deletions cut 4 bases from V and 10 bases from J, with 14 bases between. CDR1 and CDR2 from the germline V gene are KGHSY and FQNENV. This CDR3 has 13 residues. CDR3 sequence reads: CASSRGEMSPQHF. DNA of the CDR3: TGTGCCAGCAGCCGCGGGGAGATGAGTCCCCAGCATTTT.

The J gene is TRBJ2-7, the V gene TRBV7-8, with TRBD2 matching over 8 bases. Losses at the gene ends were 5 bases for V and 1 base for J; bases not matched to a gene: 7. Germline CDR1 is SGHVS and CDR2 is FQNEAQ. CDR3 length: 15 amino acids. CDR3 region: CASSLGTSGSYEQYF. In nucleotides, the CDR3 is TGTGCCAGCAGCCTAGGGACTAGTGGTTCCTACGAGCAGTACTTC.

The chain recombines TRBV3-1 (or the pseudogene TRBV3-2) with TRBJ1-2; D possibly corresponds to TRBD1 (6 bases). The germline gives CDR1 LGHDT, CDR2 YNNKEL (reference sequence). The ends were cut back, 0 bases at V and 13 bases at J, with 18 bases in the middle. There are 14 residues in the CDR3. The CDR3: CASSQDSDSHARTF. DNA for the CDR3: TGTGCCAGCAGCCAAGATTCGGACAGCCACGCTCGCACCTTC.

J is TRBJ2-3 and V is TRBV28; D uncertain. Germline CDR1 is MDHEN and CDR2 is SYDVKM. Trimming cost V 3 bases and J 6 bases, with 13 bases left between them. This CDR3 is 14 amino acids long. CDR3 DNA: TGTGCCAGCAGTTTTTTGAGCAGCGCGGATACGCAGTATTTT. It encodes CASSFLSSADTQYF.

V and J are TRBV18 and TRBJ2-7, with D uncertain. CDR3 size: 15 residues. V was clipped by 3 bases and J by 0 bases, with 12 bases between them. Germline CDR1 is KGHSH and CDR2 is LQKENI. The CDR3 sequence: CASSPAGSLSYEQYF. The DNA for the CDR3 is TGTGCCAGCTCACCCGCAGGATCCCTCTCCTACGAGCAGTACTTC.

The chain couples TRBV18 to TRBJ2-7; a possible D gene is TRBD2 (6 bases). Germline V gene sequence: CDR1 KGHSH, CDR2 LQKENI. Trimming cost V 3 bases and J 0 bases, with 12 bases left between them. This CDR3 has 15 residues. CDR3 sequence: CASSPTSTSSYEQYF. The CDR3 coding sequence is TGTGCCAGCTCACCTACTAGCACCTCCTCCTACGAGCAGTACTTC.

This clone was picked up a small number of times. The chain is built from TRBV7-9 and TRBJ2-2, with 10 bases fitting TRBD2. V shed 5 bases, J shed 7 bases, and the junction held 16 bases outside the gene matches. The CDR3 totals 18 residues. Germline lookup yields CDR1 SEHNR and CDR2 FQNEAQ (reference sequence). CDR3 in DNA: TGTGCCAGCAGCCCACCCCCTAGCGGGGGCCACAGGGGCGGGGAGCTGTTTTTT. Translated: CASSPPPSGGHRGGELFF.

The V gene is TRBV5-1, the J gene TRBJ2-5; the D is unclear. The ends were cut back, 0 bases at V and 1 base at J, with 7 bases in the middle. Germline values: CDR1 SGHRS, CDR2 YFSETQ. This CDR3 contains 14 residues. CDR3 sequence (DNA): TGCGCCAGCAGCTTGGGGCGGAGCCAAGAGACCCAGTACTTC. Protein product: CASSLGRSQETQYF.

This chain links TRBV18 with TRBJ1-4, with a possible D match to TRBD1 (5 bases). Germline CDR1 and CDR2: KGHSH and LQKENI. The length of the CDR3 is 19 residues. V lost 3 bases, J lost 3 bases, and 23 bases lay in between. The DNA of the CDR3 is TGTGCCAGCTCACCCGAAATCGGAGGAAACCGGGGGGCTAATGAAAAACTGTTTTTT. Its protein product is CASSPEIGGNRGANEKLFF.

This sequence joins TRBV6-1 and TRBJ1-5; 8 bases agree with TRBD1. CDR1 and CDR2 from the germline V gene are MNHNS and SASEGT. After removal of 1 base from V and 2 bases from J, the junction contained 7 bases not matched to a gene. This CDR3 is built from 17 residues. Written as DNA, the CDR3 is TGTGCCAGCAGTGAAGGCCCCGGACAGGGCCGCAATCAGCCCCAGCATTTT. It encodes CASSEGPGQGRNQPQHF.

The gene calls are TRBV5-6 and TRBJ2-3, with D possibly matching TRBD2 (5 bases). The CDR3 extends over 16 amino acids. CDR1 is SGHDT, CDR2 YYEEEE, per germline. The ends were cut back, 4 bases at V and 3 bases at J, with 18 bases in the middle. The CDR3 loop reads CASSPPSLGGTDTQYF. DNA for the CDR3: TGTGCCAGCAGCCCACCCTCACTAGGCGGTACAGATACGCAGTATTTT.